A selection of T cell receptor beta chains follows, all from one sample in a study of shared T cell receptors in the human thymus. Data came from immunoSEQ multiplex PCR; TCRdb stores just in-frame clones and leaves some out. The sample has over 650,000 clones; around 87% are singletons. The same specimen was also included in a second study, on human thymus T cells.

The sequencing input was thymocytes. The origin of the receptors is a boy younger than two with a congenital heart defect. CDR3s include the opening cysteine and the closing phenylalanine or tryptophan. The D gene is left open where the match is weak. Size is omitted from some rows. Given values are once, few, many or a class for expanded clones.

.	15	TRBJ2-7	TRBV28	TRBD2	CASSLLFLGGNEQYF	TGTGCCAGCAGTTTATTGTTCCTGGGGGGGAACGAGCAGTACTTC
.	15	TRBJ1-4	TRBV5-6	.	CASSFKRATNEKLFF	TGTGCCAGCAGCTTTAAGCGTGCAACTAATGAAAAACTGTTTTTT
.	19	TRBJ1-5	TRBV19	TRBD1	CASRKWDRGLSYSNQPQHF	TGTGCCAGTAGGAAATGGGACAGGGGCCTATCCTATAGCAATCAGCCCCAGCATTTT
.	15	TRBJ1-2	TRBV2	.	CASSPVWTVRDGYTF	TGTGCCAGCAGTCCCGTCTGGACAGTAAGAGATGGCTACACCTTC
.	15	TRBJ2-1	TRBV5-1	TRBD2	CASSLGPGGANEQFF	TGCGCCAGCAGCTTGGGGCCCGGGGGGGCGAATGAGCAGTTCTTC
.	16	TRBJ1-4	TRBV21-1	.	CASSKKEPHGSEKLFF	TGTGCCAGCAGCAAAAAGGAGCCCCATGGGAGTGAAAAACTGTTTTTT
few	19	TRBJ1-4	TRBV4-1	.	CASSQVTKGEGGSNEKLFF	TGCGCCAGCAGCCAAGTTACCAAGGGGGAGGGAGGGTCTAATGAAAAACTGTTTTTT
.	14	TRBJ2-5	TRBV6-1	TRBD2	CASSPSGGQETQYF	TGTGCCAGCAGTCCTAGCGGGGGCCAAGAGACCCAGTACTTC
.	18	TRBJ2-3	TRBV5-1	TRBD2	CASSWGGTKVDLTDTQYF	TGCGCCAGCAGCTGGGGGGGGACGAAGGTCGACCTCACAGATACGCAGTATTTT
.	14	TRBJ2-7	TRBV7-9	TRBD1	CASSTGTGFYEQYF	TGTGCCAGCAGCACCGGGACAGGGTTCTACGAGCAGTACTTC
.	14	TRBJ1-2	TRBV21-1	.	CASSSPGTGEGYTF	TGTGCCAGCAGCAGTCCCGGGACAGGGGAAGGCTACACCTTC
once	13	TRBJ1-1	TRBV5-6	.	CASSSRVNTEAFF	TGTGCCAGCAGCTCTCGCGTGAACACTGAAGCTTTCTTT
.	15	TRBJ2-3	TRBV2	.	CASSTTGRGTDTQYF	TGTGCCAGCAGTACCACAGGTCGCGGCACAGATACGCAGTATTTT
.	14	TRBJ2-7	TRBV7-8	.	CASSLYRRTYEQYF	TGTGCCAGCAGCTTATACAGGCGGACCTACGAGCAGTACTTC
.	14	TRBJ1-2	TRBV18	.	CASSPHTEGYGYTF	TGTGCCAGCTCACCACACACCGAGGGCTATGGCTACACCTTC
.	17	TRBJ1-2	TRBV4-3	.	CASSQDRDASPRDGYTF	TGCGCCAGCAGCCAAGACAGGGATGCGTCGCCCAGGGATGGCTACACCTTC
.	16	TRBJ1-5	TRBV12-5	.	CASGPERTVSNQPQHF	TGTGCTAGTGGTCCCGAGCGGACGGTTAGCAATCAGCCCCAGCATTTT
.	14	TRBJ2-1	TRBV29-1	.	CSDRDNETYNEQFF	TGCAGCGACCGGGACAACGAAACCTACAATGAGCAGTTCTTC
.	14	TRBJ1-5	TRBV28	.	CASRGGFGNQPQHF	TGTGCCAGCAGGGGAGGATTCGGCAATCAGCCCCAGCATTTT
.	17	TRBJ2-3	TRBV2	TRBD2	CASARLAGGRSTDTQYF	TGTGCCAGCGCCCGACTAGCGGGGGGGCGCAGCACAGATACGCAGTATTTT
.	14	TRBJ1-5	TRBV28	.	CASSFQGFNQPQHF	TGTGCCAGCAGTTTTCAGGGGTTCAATCAGCCCCAGCATTTT
.	15	TRBJ2-2	TRBV9	TRBD1	CASSAHRGNTGELFF	TGTGCCAGCAGCGCTCACAGGGGAAACACCGGGGAGCTGTTTTTT
few	17	TRBJ1-3	TRBV12-2	.	CASRLAPGGDSGNTIYF	TGTGCAAGTCGCTTAGCGCCCGGCGGGGACTCTGGAAACACCATATATTTT
.	15	TRBJ1-5	TRBV6-5	.	CASSRYGGNDQPQHF	TGTGCCAGCAGCAGGTACGGGGGTAACGATCAGCCCCAGCATTTT
.	13	TRBJ2-2	TRBV29-1	.	CSVVKPNTGELFF	TGCAGCGTTGTTAAGCCCAACACCGGGGAGCTGTTTTTT
once	16	TRBJ2-7	TRBV5-6	.	CASSLNPRRDVYEQYF	TGTGCCAGCAGCTTAAATCCACGGCGGGACGTTTACGAGCAGTACTTC
.	16	TRBJ1-2	TRBV5-1	.	CASSLPQRGPGYGYTF	TGCGCCAGCAGCCTGCCGCAGCGGGGCCCGGGCTATGGCTACACCTTC
few	14	TRBJ1-5	TRBV7-9	TRBD1	CASSLTGDNQPQHF	TGTGCCAGCAGCTTGACAGGGGACAATCAGCCCCAGCATTTT
.	19	TRBJ2-5	TRBV28	.	CASTACSGMALSRQETQYF	TGTGCCAGCACAGCGTGTTCAGGGATGGCGCTGAGCCGGCAAGAGACCCAGTACTTC
.	15	TRBJ2-1	TRBV6-5	.	CASRNGPSVVNEQFF	TGTGCCAGCAGGAACGGGCCTAGCGTGGTCAATGAGCAGTTCTTC
.	15	TRBJ1-3	TRBV9	.	CAIIQGPPNGNTIYF	TGTGCCATAATACAGGGACCCCCTAATGGAAACACCATATATTTT
few	11	TRBJ2-5	TRBV28	.	CGAGPWETQYF	TGTGGGGCGGGGCCGTGGGAGACCCAGTACTTC
few	14	TRBJ2-2	TRBV6-5	TRBD2	CASSYPGLAGELFF	TGTGCCAGCAGTTACCCTGGACTAGCCGGGGAGCTGTTTTTT
.	14	TRBJ1-2	TRBV6-6	.	CASSSRTAYYGYTF	TGTGCCAGCAGTTCCCGGACAGCCTACTATGGCTACACCTTC
.	16	TRBJ2-1	TRBV5-1	TRBD2	CASSPTSGEPHNEQFF	TGCGCCAGCAGCCCAACTAGCGGGGAGCCCCACAATGAGCAGTTCTTC
.	16	TRBJ1-1	TRBV4-3	TRBD1	CASSQDWDRGVTEAFF	TGCGCCAGCAGCCAAGATTGGGACAGGGGAGTCACTGAAGCTTTCTTT
once	15	TRBJ2-7	TRBV4-1	TRBD2	CASSMIAGGLYEQYF	TGCGCCAGCAGCATGATAGCGGGGGGGCTCTACGAGCAGTACTTC
.	14	TRBJ2-5	TRBV15	.	CATSRDRGEETQYF	TGTGCCACCAGCAGAGATCGCGGGGAAGAGACCCAGTACTTC
.	16	TRBJ2-7	TRBV5-1	TRBD2	CASSLAGLAGSYEQYF	TGCGCCAGCAGCTTGGCGGGACTAGCGGGCTCCTACGAGCAGTACTTC
once	14	TRBJ2-5	TRBV15	TRBD2	CATHTGGPAVTQYF	TGTGCCACCCACACGGGGGGGCCCGCGGTGACCCAGTACTTC
.	16	TRBJ2-7	TRBV5-6	TRBD1	CASSLYRDRGLYEQYF	TGTGCCAGCAGCTTATACCGGGACAGGGGTCTTTACGAGCAGTACTTC
.	15	TRBJ2-7	TRBV6-1	.	CASSDYGTGTYEQYF	TGTGCCAGCAGTGACTACGGGACTGGGACCTACGAGCAGTACTTC
.	14	TRBJ2-1	TRBV6-4	.	CASSASSSSDEQFF	TGTGCCAGCAGTGCGTCGTCTAGCTCCGATGAGCAGTTCTTC
.	11	TRBJ2-3	TRBV11-2	.	CASRAGHIAYF	TGTGCCAGCCGCGCTGGACACATAGCGTATTTT
.	15	TRBJ2-1	TRBV28	.	CASSRQSLSYNEQFF	TGTGCCAGCAGTCGACAGAGCCTCTCCTACAATGAGCAGTTCTTC
.	13	TRBJ2-7	TRBV10-3	.	CAISETGSYEQYF	TGTGCCATCAGTGAAACAGGCTCCTACGAGCAGTACTTC
.	15	TRBJ1-6	TRBV4-3	TRBD1	CASSHRTGENSPLHF	TGCGCCAGCAGCCACCGGACAGGGGAGAATTCACCCCTCCACTTT
.	13	TRBJ1-2	TRBV5-5	TRBD1	CASSRTGPYGYTF	TGTGCCAGCAGCCGGACAGGGCCCTATGGCTACACCTTC
.	17	TRBJ2-6	TRBV27	TRBD1	CASSPWTGYSGANVLTF	TGTGCCAGCAGTCCGTGGACAGGTTACTCTGGGGCCAACGTCCTGACTTTC
.	15	TRBJ1-1	TRBV5-8	.	CASSFARLGDTEAFF	TGTGCCAGCAGCTTTGCTAGGTTAGGGGACACTGAAGCTTTCTTT
.	17	TRBJ2-7	TRBV5-4	.	CASSLVVNEWTSYEQYF	TGTGCCAGCAGCTTGGTTGTGAATGAGTGGACTTCCTACGAGCAGTACTTC
.	16	TRBJ2-7	TRBV28	.	CASSLKLAVIPYEQYF	TGTGCCAGCAGTTTAAAGTTGGCTGTGATTCCCTACGAGCAGTACTTC
.	17	TRBJ2-3	TRBV5-1	TRBD2	CASSLRGGLYSTDTQYF	TGCGCCAGCAGCTTGCGGGGGGGCCTATACAGCACAGATACGCAGTATTTT
once	15	TRBJ2-7	TRBV15	TRBD1	CATSSLETGASEQYF	TGTGCCACCAGCAGTTTAGAGACAGGGGCCAGCGAGCAGTACTTC
.	13	TRBJ2-7	TRBV9	.	CASSPTFAHEQYF	TGTGCCAGCAGCCCGACTTTCGCCCACGAGCAGTACTTC
.	17	TRBJ2-3	TRBV5-1	.	CASSPGGGGSGLDTQYF	TGCGCCAGCAGCCCAGGCGGGGGCGGGAGTGGGTTGGATACGCAGTATTTT
.	12	TRBJ2-1	TRBV7-9	.	CASSLDVVGQFF	TGTGCCAGCAGCTTAGATGTCGTCGGGCAGTTCTTC